The 5 T cell receptor beta chains reported below all come from one sample, sequenced in a study of identical twins. TCRdb analysed the 5' RACE reads with MiXCR anew, one entry per CDR3 protein. The data show roughly 250,000 distinct CDR3 sequences, with approximately 7% seen just once and under 4% held by the top ten. These data were also filed under a second study, of yellow fever vaccine responses in identical twins.

The source material was memory (CD45RO+) T cells sorted from blood. These receptors all stem from a woman aged 18-29 years in good health.

With regard to this clonotype: An end of the junction differs from the germline gene, which may be a read error. This CDR3 reads CASSLGASCLF. As DNA, the CDR3 is TGTGCCAGCAGTTTAGGGGCTAGCTGTCTCTTC. This chain joins TRBV7-9 and TRBJ2-1, with D perhaps given as TRBD1 or TRBD2 (5 bases each). CDR1 and CDR2 from the germline V gene are SEHNR and FQNEAQ (reference sequence). The CDR3 spans 11 residues.

This clonotype was picked up many times. This chain links TRBV5-1 with TRBJ2-7, with 7 positions matching TRBD2. The CDR3 totals 15 residues. V was clipped by 1 base and J by 5 bases; unmatched bases: 9. Germline CDR1 and CDR2: SGHRS and YFSETQ. The CDR3 loop reads CASSLWGGSQDEQYF. CDR3 bases: TGCGCCAGCAGCTTGTGGGGAGGGTCCCAGGACGAGCAGTACTTC.

V usage is TRBV2 and J usage is TRBJ2-1, with TRBD2 identical over 10 bases. This CDR3 comprises 14 residues. With 7 bases clipped from V and 7 bases from J, the junction kept 7 bases outside the gene matches. In germline, CDR1 is SNHLY, CDR2 FYNNEI. CDR3 residues: CASKSGRAGNEQFF. The CDR3 region has the DNA TGTGCCAGCAAAAGCGGGAGGGCCGGAAATGAGCAGTTCTTC.

This clonotype has more than one count but fewer than ten. This chain links TRBV12-3 or TRBV12-4 with TRBJ2-4; 8 bases line up with TRBD1. This CDR3 is built from 14 residues. V lost 5 bases, J lost 6 bases, and 6 bases stayed unmatched. In nucleotides, the CDR3 is TGTGCCAGCAGTCGGACAGGGTCCGGAAACATTCAGTACTTC. This sequence encodes CASSRTGSGNIQYF.

The sample holds many counts of this clonotype. The rearrangement links TRBV13 to TRBJ2-7, with D possibly being TRBD2 (5 bases). V was shortened by 4 bases and J by 1 base, with 20 bases between the two germline ends. The CDR3 length is 17 residues. Germline lookup yields CDR1 PRHDT and CDR2 FYEKMQ (reference sequence). The CDR3 DNA reads TGTGCCAGCAGCTCACAGCGGACGGGGAGCTTTTCCTACGAGCAGTACTTC. As protein: CASSSQRTGSFSYEQYF.